These 27 T cell receptor beta chains share one sample of origin, sequenced in a study of T cell changes during pregnancy in multiple sclerosis. The data were produced by immunoSEQ multiplex PCR, yet TCRdb's version contains in-frame clones alone and is incomplete. Of 50,000 to 70,000 clones listed, 90% to 95% are singletons. The input for sequencing was CD8+ T cells from peripheral blood mononuclear cells, taken before pregnancy. The receptors here all came from a female donor with multiple sclerosis, enrolled in a pregnancy study.

The chain couples TRBV4-2 to TRBJ1-1, with D possibly TRBD1 on 5 matching bases. With 3 bases removed from V and 6 bases from J, the gap between germline ends came to 20 bases. The germline CDR1 and CDR2 sequences are LGHNA and YNFKEQ. This CDR3 spans 16 amino acids. CDR3 bases: TGTGCCAGCAGCCAGAGAGGTGGGGCAGGTAGGCCTGAAGCTTTCTTT. It encodes CASSQRGGAGRPEAFF.

This clone is a singleton in its sample. V usage is TRBV7-6 and J usage is TRBJ2-1; 7 bases are shared with TRBD2. The J segment lost 5 bases and the V segment lost 0 bases, leaving 4 bases of the junction unmatched. The CDR3 has 15 amino acids. Germline CDR1 and CDR2: SGHVS and FNYEAQ. In DNA, the CDR3 is TGTGCCAGCAGCTTAGCCAGCGGGGTCGACAATGAGCAGTTCTTC. This encodes CASSLASGVDNEQFF. The entire variable domain, with the rest obtained from reference TRBV7-6 and TRBJ2-1, is as follows: GAGVSQSPRYKVTKRGQDVALRCDPISGHVSLYWYRQALGQGPEFLTYFNYEAQQDKSGLPNDRFSAERPEGSISTLTIQRTEQRDSAMYRCASSLASGVDNEQFFGPGTRLTVL.

The CDR3 reads CASSSDRDQPQHF. CDR3 DNA sequence: TGTGCCAGCAGTTCGGACAGAGATCAGCCCCAGCATTTT. The chain is built from TRBV27 and TRBJ1-5; maybe TRBD1 (6 bases). The V and J ends lost 4 bases and 5 bases respectively, with 9 bases between them. The CDR3 has 13 amino acids. CDR1 is MNHEY and CDR2 is SMNVEV in the germline V gene (reference sequence).

The rearrangement links TRBV27 to TRBJ2-2, with D hard to call. The length of the CDR3 is 13 residues. Germline V gene lookup returns CDR1 MNHEY and CDR2 SMNVEV (reference sequence). V was cut by 3 bases and J by 1 base, with 3 bases left in between. CDR3 region: CASSFRNTGELFF. Written as DNA, the CDR3 is TGTGCCAGCAGTTTCCGGAACACCGGGGAGCTGTTTTTT.

The rearrangement links TRBV23-1 to TRBJ1-1; D is perhaps TRBD1 (5 bases). TRBV23-1 has ORF status, its function being uncertain. V lost 0 bases, J lost 2 bases, and 16 bases lay in between. CDR3 length equals 17 residues. The CDR3 here is CASSQSRSGRENTEAFF. Written as DNA, the CDR3 is TGCGCCAGCAGTCAATCCCGATCGGGCAGGGAAAACACTGAAGCTTTCTTT.

This chain connects TRBV7-6 to TRBJ2-3, with D possibly being TRBD2 (7 bases). The V gene's germline CDR1 is SGHVS and CDR2 FNYEAQ. This CDR3 is 12 amino acids long. Trimming left V 5 bases short and J 6 bases short, with 9 bases between. The CDR3 nucleotides read TGTGCCAGCAGCGGGGGGGGCGATACGCAGTATTTT. Translating gives CASSGGGDTQYF.

The V call is TRBV19, the J call TRBJ1-1; the D is unclear. Germline assignment: CDR1 LNHDA and CDR2 SQIVND (reference sequence). The CDR3 has 14 amino acids. The germline V and J ends were trimmed by 2 bases and 1 base, with 8 bases remaining between them. CDR3 residues: CASSINYPNTEAFF. The CDR3 region has the DNA TGTGCCAGTAGTATAAACTACCCGAACACTGAAGCTTTCTTT. Looking up the rest from reference TRBV19 and TRBJ1-1 gives the full variable domain: DGGITQSPKYLFRKEGQNVTLSCEQNLNHDAMYWYRQDPGQGLRLIYYSQIVNDFQKGDIAEGYSVSREKKESFPLTVTSAQKNPTAFYLCASSINYPNTEAFFGQGTRLTVV.

J is TRBJ2-5 and V is TRBV21-1; the table's D call, TRBD2, was not checked against the DNA. TRBV21-1 is a pseudogene segment. CDR3 length: 12 residues. CDR3 nucleotide sequence: TGTGCCAGCTGCCGGGGGGGAGGGACCCAGTACTTC. It codes for CASCRGGGTQYF.

This clone was counted a few times. The chain recombines TRBV14 with TRBJ1-6; the match to TRBD1 covers 8 bases. CDR3 length equals 15 residues. V trimming: 3 bases; J trimming: 6 bases; junction bases outside the gene matches: 4. CDR1 and CDR2 (germline): SGHDN, FVKESK. The CDR3: CASSHGTGLNSPLHF. The CDR3 DNA reads as TGTGCCAGCAGCCATGGGACAGGCCTTAATTCACCCCTCCACTTT. Full variable domain (remainder filled in from reference TRBV14 and TRBJ1-6): EAGVTQFPSHSVIEKGQTVTLRCDPISGHDNLYWYRRVMGKEIKFLLHFVKESKQDESGMPNNRFLAERTGGTYSTLKVQPAELEDSGVYFCASSHGTGLNSPLHFGNGTRLTVT.

The chain joins TRBV29-1 to TRBJ2-1, with no clear D. Germline loops: CDR1 SQVTM, CDR2 ANQGSEA. The CDR3 spans 13 residues. Deletions cut 3 bases from V and 10 bases from J, with 16 bases between. For the CDR3, the DNA is TGCAGCGTTGATCGCCGACAACCCGGAGAGCAGTTCTTC. Protein: CSVDRRQPGEQFF.

This rearrangement joins TRBV6-1 to TRBJ2-3; 13 bases align to TRBD2. There are 15 residues in the CDR3. Germline CDR1 MNHNS, CDR2 SASEGT. With V trimmed by 3 bases and J by 6 bases, 3 bases remained unmatched. The CDR3 coding sequence is TGTGCCAGCAGTGAGGGGACTAGCGGGGCCGATACGCAGTATTTT. It yields the protein CASSEGTSGADTQYF.

CDR3 DNA: TGTGCCAGCAGCCCGGGGGGGGTGGGCGAGACCCAGTACTTC. Translating gives CASSPGGVGETQYF. The chain has TRBV7-3 and TRBJ2-5; 8 nucleotides match TRBD2. This CDR3 contains 14 residues. Germline V gene sequence: CDR1 SGHTA, CDR2 FQGTGA. Germline trimming cut 5 bases from V and 5 bases from J; bases unmatched to any gene: 7.

The V gene is TRBV9, the J gene TRBJ2-7; 8 bases map to TRBD1. Unmatched junction bases numbered 5, after V lost 0 bases and J lost 6 bases. CDR1 and CDR2 (germline): SGDLS, YYNGEE. The CDR3 extends over 14 amino acids. The CDR3 sequence: CASSVGAGGSEQYF. As DNA, the CDR3 is TGTGCCAGCAGCGTAGGGGCAGGGGGCAGCGAGCAGTACTTC. The full variable domain, completed using reference TRBV9 and TRBJ2-7, is DSGVTQTPKHLITATGQRVTLRCSPRSGDLSVYWYQQSLDQGLQFLIQYYNGEERAKGNILERFSAQQFPDLHSELNLSSLELGDSALYFCASSVGAGGSEQYFGPGTRLTVT.

The chain links TRBV11-2 to TRBJ1-1, with D maybe TRBD1 (6 bases). The CDR3 consists of 12 residues. V was cut by 5 bases and J by 14 bases, with 18 bases left in between. The germline gives CDR1 SGHAT, CDR2 FQNNGV. This CDR3 is CASSGTGKESFF. The DNA for the CDR3 is TGTGCCAGCAGCGGAACAGGGAAAGAGTCCTTCTTT.

This clone occurred once. The rearrangement links TRBV6-1 to TRBJ1-2; TRBD1 matches 9 bases. J lost 2 bases, V lost 2 bases, and 6 bases had no gene match. Germline CDR1 is MNHNS and CDR2 is SASEGT. The CDR3 length is 16 residues. Here the CDR3 DNA reads TGTGCCAGCAGTGAATTTCCGGGACAGGGCAACTATGGCTACACCTTC. Translating gives CASSEFPGQGNYGYTF.

This clone was detected only once. The CDR3 is CASKGTPGQGINYEQYF. The DNA of the CDR3 is TGTGCCAGCAAAGGGACCCCCGGACAGGGGATAAACTACGAGCAGTACTTC. The V and J genes are TRBV5-5 and TRBJ2-7; 9 bases fit TRBD1. The CDR3 consists of 17 residues. Trimming at V came to 6 bases and at J to 3 bases, leaving 16 bases not matched to a gene. Germline CDR1 and CDR2: SGHKS and YYEKEE (reference sequence).

The V and J genes are TRBV5-6 and TRBJ2-1; no clear D. The V gene's germline CDR1 is SGHDT and CDR2 YYEEEE. V lost 0 bases and J 4 bases, leaving 8 bases between the germline ends. There are 14 residues in the CDR3. As DNA, the CDR3 is TGTGCCAGCAGCTTGGCGGAGCCGTACAATGAGCAGTTCTTC. Translated: CASSLAEPYNEQFF.

This clone has a single count. The DNA of the CDR3 is TGTGCCAGCAGCCCTCGGACAGGGGGCTCTAGGGAGGGGGAAAAACTGTTTTTT. Its translation is CASSPRTGGSREGEKLFF. This chain joins TRBV7-2 and TRBJ1-4; 11 nucleotides line up with TRBD1. Germline V gene data show CDR1 as SGHTA and CDR2 as FQGNSA. The CDR3 sequence is 18 residues long. V lost 5 bases and J lost 8; bases outside the gene matches: 16.

V gene TRBV2 combines with J gene TRBJ2-7; D is possibly TRBD1 (5 bases). Trimming removed 3 bases at V and 2 bases at J, with 14 bases between. The CDR3 runs 15 residues. Germline V gene data show CDR1 as SNHLY and CDR2 as FYNNEI. The CDR3 loop is CASSEELGPAYEQYF. The CDR3 DNA is TGTGCCAGCAGTGAGGAATTGGGGCCCGCCTACGAGCAGTACTTC. Looking up the rest from reference TRBV2 and TRBJ2-7 gives the full variable domain: EPEVTQTPSHQVTQMGQEVILRCVPISNHLYFYWYRQILGQKVEFLVSFYNNEISEKSEIFDDQFSVERPDGSNFTLKIRSTKLEDSAMYFCASSEELGPAYEQYFGPGTRLTVT.

The chain links TRBV27 to TRBJ2-7; D is perhaps TRBD1 (6 bases). V lost 6 bases and J lost 5, with 20 bases in between. This CDR3 is built from 15 residues. Germline V gene lookup returns CDR1 MNHEY and CDR2 SMNVEV (reference sequence). CDR3 region: CASSPRGLVFDEQYF. The CDR3 nucleotides are TGTGCCAGCAGCCCCAGGGGTCTAGTGTTTGACGAGCAGTACTTC.

The rearrangement joins TRBV27 to TRBJ2-7, with D possibly being TRBD2 (5 bases). The CDR3 sequence is 16 residues long. Trimming shortened V by 6 bases and J by 3 bases, and 21 bases separated the two germline ends. The V gene's germline CDR1 is MNHEY and CDR2 SMNVEV (reference sequence). The CDR3 coding sequence is TGTGCCAGCAGCGACCGGGAAACAAGAGATGGCTACGAGCAGTACTTC. Its translation: CASSDRETRDGYEQYF.

About this clone itself: Germline and junction disagree at one end, which may indicate a read error. The V call is TRBV2, the J call TRBJ2-1; perhaps TRBD2 as D (7 bases). Germline CDR1 is SNHLY and CDR2 is FYNNEI. The CDR3 is 15 residues long. CDR3 region: CASREVGGSGFEQFF. The CDR3 nucleotides read TGTGCCAGCAGGGAAGTAGGGGGTAGCGGGTTTGAGCAGTTCTTC.

The chain recombines TRBV27 with TRBJ2-2, with TRBD1 as a possible D gene (6 bases). Germline loops: CDR1 MNHEY, CDR2 SMNVEV (reference sequence). The CDR3 spans 14 residues. V gave up 8 bases and J gave up 4 bases, with 14 bases separating them. The CDR3, as DNA: TGTGCCAGCGAGCCGGGACACCTCACCGGGGAGCTGTTTTTT. As protein: CASEPGHLTGELFF.

The chain has TRBV2 and TRBJ2-5; maybe TRBD2 (6 bases). Germline CDR1 SNHLY, CDR2 FYNNEI. Trimming shortened V by 3 bases and J by 3 bases, and 17 bases separated the two germline ends. This CDR3 is built from 16 residues. The chain's CDR3 is CASSDTLTSFKETQYF. As DNA, the CDR3 is TGTGCCAGCAGTGACACCCTGACTAGTTTTAAAGAGACCCAGTACTTC.

This clone was counted a single time. The CDR3 DNA sequence: TGTGCCAGCAGCTACCCGACAGCGACCTACGAGCAGTACTTC. Protein: CASSYPTATYEQYF. The chain uses TRBV5-6 and TRBJ2-7; D might be TRBD1 (5 bases). The CDR3 loop spans 14 amino acids. CDR1 and CDR2 from the germline V gene are SGHDT and YYEEEE. V was shortened by 3 bases and J by 2 bases, with 12 bases between the two germline ends.

This chain connects TRBV27 to TRBJ1-1, with D unresolved. This CDR3 is built from 15 residues. Germline V gene data show CDR1 as MNHEY and CDR2 as SMNVEV (reference sequence). The V gene lost 3 bases and the J gene lost 6 bases, with 17 bases spanning the gap. For the CDR3, the DNA is TGTGCCAGCAGTTTGGCGCCGGGGTCTATATCTGAAGCTTTCTTT. This sequence encodes CASSLAPGSISEAFF.

This clone showed up just a few times. The chain has TRBV6-1 and TRBJ2-7; TRBD1 matches at 9 bases. The ends lost 5 bases at V and 1 base at J; junction bases unmatched: 6. Germline loops: CDR1 MNHNS, CDR2 SASEGT. The CDR3 runs to 15 residues. The CDR3 coding sequence is TGTGCCAGCAGTAATTCAGGGACAGGGTCCTACGAGCAGTACTTC. The encoded protein is CASSNSGTGSYEQYF.